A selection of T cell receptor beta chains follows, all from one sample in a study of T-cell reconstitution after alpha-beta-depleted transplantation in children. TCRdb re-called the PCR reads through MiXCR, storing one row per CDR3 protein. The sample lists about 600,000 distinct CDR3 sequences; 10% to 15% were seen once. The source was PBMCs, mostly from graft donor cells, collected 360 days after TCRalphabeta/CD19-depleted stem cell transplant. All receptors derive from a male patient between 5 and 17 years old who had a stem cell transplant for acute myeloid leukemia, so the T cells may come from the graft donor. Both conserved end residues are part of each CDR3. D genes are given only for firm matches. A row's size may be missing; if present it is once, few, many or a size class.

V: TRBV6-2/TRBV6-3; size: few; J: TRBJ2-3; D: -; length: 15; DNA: TGTGCCAGCAGTTACTCGGTTATCAGCACAGATACGCAGTATTTT; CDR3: CASSYSVISTDTQYF
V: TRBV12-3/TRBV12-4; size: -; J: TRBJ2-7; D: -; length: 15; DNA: TGTGCCAGCAGTTTACTGACGGTACCCTCCTACGAGCAGTACTTC; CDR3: CASSLLTVPSYEQYF
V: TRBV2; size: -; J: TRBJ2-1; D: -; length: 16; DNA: TGTGCCAGCAGGATTCCAGGGCGAGCGGTTAACAATGAGCAGTTCTTC; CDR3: CASRIPGRAVNNEQFF
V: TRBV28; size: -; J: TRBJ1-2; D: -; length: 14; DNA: TGTGCAACTTTTGTGGCCAGGATAGACTATGGCTACACCTTC; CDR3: CATFVARIDYGYTF
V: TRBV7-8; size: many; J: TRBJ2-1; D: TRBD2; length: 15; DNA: TGTGCCAGCAGCTCGACTAGCGGGTCGTACAATGAGCAGTTCTTC; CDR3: CASSSTSGSYNEQFF
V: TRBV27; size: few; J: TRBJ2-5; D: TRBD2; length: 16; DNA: TGTGCCAGCAGTTTGGCGGGACTAGTGTTGAGAGAGACCCAGTACTTC; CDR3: CASSLAGLVLRETQYF
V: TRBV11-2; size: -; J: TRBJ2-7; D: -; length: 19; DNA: TGTGCCAGCAGCTTAGATCGTCGAGGGGAGCGGAGGAGCTCCTACGAGCAGTACTTC; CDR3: CASSLDRRGERRSSYEQYF
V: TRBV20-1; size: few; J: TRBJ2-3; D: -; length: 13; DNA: TGCAGTGCTAGACGCCTTCTAGCGAGGACGCAGTATTTT; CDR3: CSARRLLARTQYF
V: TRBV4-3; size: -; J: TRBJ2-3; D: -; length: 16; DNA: TGCGCCAGCAGCCAAAGGAACGGACTTATTACAGATACGCAGTATTTT; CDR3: CASSQRNGLITDTQYF
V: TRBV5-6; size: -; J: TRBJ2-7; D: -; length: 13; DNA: TGTGCCAGCAGCCCCTCCGCCGTGAACGAGCAGTACTTC; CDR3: CASSPSAVNEQYF
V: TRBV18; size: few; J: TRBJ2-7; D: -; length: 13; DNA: TGTGCCAGCTCTCGGGACTCGACCTACGAGCAGTACTTC; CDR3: CASSRDSTYEQYF
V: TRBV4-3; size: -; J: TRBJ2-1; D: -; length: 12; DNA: TGCGCCAGCAGCCAAGGGAGAAATGAGCAGTTCTTC; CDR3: CASSQGRNEQFF
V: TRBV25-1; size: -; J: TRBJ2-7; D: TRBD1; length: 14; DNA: TGTGCCAGCAGTGACCTGGGACAGACCTACGAGCAGTACTTC; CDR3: CASSDLGQTYEQYF
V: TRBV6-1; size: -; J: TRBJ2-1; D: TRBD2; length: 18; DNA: TGTGCCAGCAGCTTTCCCTCCTTCGGGAGGAATTCCTACAATGAGCAGTTCTTC; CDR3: CASSFPSFGRNSYNEQFF
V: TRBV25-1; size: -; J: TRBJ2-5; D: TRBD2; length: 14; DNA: TGTGCCAGCAGTGAATATAGCGGGAGAGAGACCCAGTACTTC; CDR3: CASSEYSGRETQYF
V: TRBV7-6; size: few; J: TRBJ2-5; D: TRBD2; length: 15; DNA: TGTGCCAGCAGCTTAGGGGTACTAGCGAGGGAGACCCAGTACTTC; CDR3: CASSLGVLARETQYF
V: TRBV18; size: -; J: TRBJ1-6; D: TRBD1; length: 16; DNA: TGTGCCAGCTCACCTGACAGGGTTGGTTATAATTCACCCCTCCACTTT; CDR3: CASSPDRVGYNSPLHF
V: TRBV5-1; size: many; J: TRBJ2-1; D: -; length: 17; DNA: TGCGCCAGCAGCTTCGGGGACTCACACCGCTCCTACAATGAGCAGTTCTTC; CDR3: CASSFGDSHRSYNEQFF
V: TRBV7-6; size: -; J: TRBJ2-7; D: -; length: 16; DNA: TGTGCCAGCAGCTTACTTCCTAGGACCCAGGCCTACGAGCAGTACTTC; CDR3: CASSLLPRTQAYEQYF
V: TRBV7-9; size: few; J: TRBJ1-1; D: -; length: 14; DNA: TGTGCCAGCAGCCCTCGCCGATTGAACACTGAAGCTTTCTTT; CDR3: CASSPRRLNTEAFF
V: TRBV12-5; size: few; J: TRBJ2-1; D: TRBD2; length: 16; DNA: TGTGCTAGTGGCATTACAGCTAGCGGGGGGTACAATGAGCAGTTCTTC; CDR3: CASGITASGGYNEQFF
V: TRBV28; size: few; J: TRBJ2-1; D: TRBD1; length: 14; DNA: TGTGCCAGCAGCAGAGGGGGCGCGGTAAATGAGCAGTTCTTC; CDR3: CASSRGGAVNEQFF
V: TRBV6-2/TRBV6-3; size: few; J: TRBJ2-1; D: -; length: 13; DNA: TGTGCCAGCAGTCGACGGATAGCTGGGGAGCAGTTCTTC; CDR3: CASSRRIAGEQFF
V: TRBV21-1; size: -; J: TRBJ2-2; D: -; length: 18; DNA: TGTGCCAGCAGCAAAGCTGGGAGGGGGCATGTAAACACCGGGGAGCTGTTTTTT; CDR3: CASSKAGRGHVNTGELFF
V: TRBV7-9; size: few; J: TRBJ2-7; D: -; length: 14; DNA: TGTGCCAGCAGCCCGCTCGAGTTTCCTGGAGAGCAGTACTTC; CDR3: CASSPLEFPGEQYF
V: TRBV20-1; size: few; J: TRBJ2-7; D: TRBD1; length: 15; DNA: TGCAGTGCTATAAATACTAGGGGGCAAGGTTACGAGCAGTACTTC; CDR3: CSAINTRGQGYEQYF
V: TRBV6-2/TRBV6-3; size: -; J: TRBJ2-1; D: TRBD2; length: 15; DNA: TGTGCCAGCAGTCCGGGACTAGCGGGAGTGAGTGAGCAGTTCTTC; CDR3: CASSPGLAGVSEQFF
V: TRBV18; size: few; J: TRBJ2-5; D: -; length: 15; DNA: TGTGCCAGCTCCCCTACTAGCACTACTAGAGAGACCCAGTACTTC; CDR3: CASSPTSTTRETQYF
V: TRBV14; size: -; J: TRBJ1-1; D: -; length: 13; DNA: TGTGCCAGCAGCCAAGCCATCGGGTTGGGAGCTTTCTTT; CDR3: CASSQAIGLGAFF
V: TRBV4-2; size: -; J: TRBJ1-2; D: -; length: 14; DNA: TGTGCCAGCAGCCCTGTGAGGGTTGAAGATGGCTACACCTTC; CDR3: CASSPVRVEDGYTF
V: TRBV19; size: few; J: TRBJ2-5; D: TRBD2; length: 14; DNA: TGTGCCAGTAAGGGCGGGGGGGCCGCAGAGACCCAGTACTTC; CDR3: CASKGGGAAETQYF
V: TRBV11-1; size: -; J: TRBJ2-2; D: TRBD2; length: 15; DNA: TGTGCCAGCAGCTCGCTAGCGGGAGGTCACGGGGAGCTGTTTTTT; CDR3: CASSSLAGGHGELFF
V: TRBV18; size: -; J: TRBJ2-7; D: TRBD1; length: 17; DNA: TGTGCCAGCTCATACTATTATTCCGGGACAGGGGACTACGAGCAGTACTTC; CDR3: CASSYYYSGTGDYEQYF
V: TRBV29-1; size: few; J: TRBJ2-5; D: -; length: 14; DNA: TGCAGCGTCGCCGGGAAACTCACCCGGGAGACCCAGTACTTC; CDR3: CSVAGKLTRETQYF
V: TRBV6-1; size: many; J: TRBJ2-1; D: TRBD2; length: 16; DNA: TGTGCCAGCAGTGCCCTATTAGCGGGAGGGTACAATGAGCAGTTCTTC; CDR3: CASSALLAGGYNEQFF
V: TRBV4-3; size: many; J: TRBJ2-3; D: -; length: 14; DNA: TGCGCCAGCAGCGACCGATATAGCACAGATACGCAGTATTTT; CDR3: CASSDRYSTDTQYF
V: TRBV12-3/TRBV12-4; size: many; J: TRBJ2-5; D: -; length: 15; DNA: TGTGCCAGCAGTTTAGTTGAGACGGTCCGTGGGACCCAGTACTTC; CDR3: CASSLVETVRGTQYF
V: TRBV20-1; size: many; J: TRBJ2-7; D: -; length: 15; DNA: TGCAGTGCTAGAGATATTGGCAGGGGAACTTACGAGCAGTACTTC; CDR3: CSARDIGRGTYEQYF
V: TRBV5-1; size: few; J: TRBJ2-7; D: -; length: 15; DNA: TGCGCCAGCAGCTTTTGGAGGGACGGATCCTACGAGCAGTACTTC; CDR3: CASSFWRDGSYEQYF
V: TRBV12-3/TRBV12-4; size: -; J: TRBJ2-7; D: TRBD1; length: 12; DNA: TGTGCCAGCCAAACAGGGGGCATCGCGCAGTACTTC; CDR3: CASQTGGIAQYF
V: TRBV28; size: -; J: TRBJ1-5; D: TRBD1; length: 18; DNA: TGTGCCAGCAGTGGGGGACAGGGATGGGGTAGGAGCAATCAGCCCCAGCATTTT; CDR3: CASSGGQGWGRSNQPQHF
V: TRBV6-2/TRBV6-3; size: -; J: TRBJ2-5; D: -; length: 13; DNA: TGTGCCAGCAGTTACGGGATACGGGAGACCCAGTACTTC; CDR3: CASSYGIRETQYF
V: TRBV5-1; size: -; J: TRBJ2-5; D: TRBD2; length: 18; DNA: TGCGCCAGCAGCTTGTACAGCGGGAGGGCCCCGGGCCATGGGACCCAGTACTTC; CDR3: CASSLYSGRAPGHGTQYF
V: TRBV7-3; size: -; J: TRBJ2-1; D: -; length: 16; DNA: TGTGCCAGCAGCTTAACGGAGCGGGCGTCCTACAATGAGCAGTTCTTC; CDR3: CASSLTERASYNEQFF
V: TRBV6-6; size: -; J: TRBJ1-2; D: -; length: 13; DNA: TGTGCCAGCAGTCCCGACGGTAACTATGGCTACACCTTC; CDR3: CASSPDGNYGYTF
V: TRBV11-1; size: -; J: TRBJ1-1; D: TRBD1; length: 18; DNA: TGTGCCAGCAGCTTAGGTCGGGCAGGGGGTCTTAGAGGCACTGAAGCTTTCTTT; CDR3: CASSLGRAGGLRGTEAFF
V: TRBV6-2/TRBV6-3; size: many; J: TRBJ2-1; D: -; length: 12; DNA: TGTGCCAGCAGTTACGTGCTCCATGAGCAGTTCTTC; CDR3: CASSYVLHEQFF
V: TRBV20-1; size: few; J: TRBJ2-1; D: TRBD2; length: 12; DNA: TGCAGTGCTAGAGTCGGTAGCGGGGAGCAGTTCTTC; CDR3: CSARVGSGEQFF
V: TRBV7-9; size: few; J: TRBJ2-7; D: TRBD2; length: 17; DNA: TGTGCCAGCAGCTCCATATACCGGACTAGCGGGAGCGACGAGCAGTACTTC; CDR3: CASSSIYRTSGSDEQYF
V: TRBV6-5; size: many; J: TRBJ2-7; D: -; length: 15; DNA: TGTGCCAGCAGTTACTCTGAGGGTTTTAACCACGAGCAGTACTTC; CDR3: CASSYSEGFNHEQYF
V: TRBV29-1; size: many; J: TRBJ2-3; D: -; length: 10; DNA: TGCAGCGCCGGGCCAGATACGCAGTATTTT; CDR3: CSAGPDTQYF
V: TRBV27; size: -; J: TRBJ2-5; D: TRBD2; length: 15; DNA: TGTGCCAGCAGTTCTAGCGGGAGGATGAGGGAGACCCAGTACTTC; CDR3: CASSSSGRMRETQYF
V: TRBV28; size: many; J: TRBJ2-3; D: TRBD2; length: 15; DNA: TGTGCCAGCAGCCCCGGGACTAGCGGAACAGATACGCAGTATTTT; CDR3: CASSPGTSGTDTQYF